The rows below give T cell receptor beta chains drawn from one sample of a study of response to subunit inactivated influenza vaccine. In TCRdb, the RT-PCR reads were re-called with MiXCR into one record per CDR3 protein. The table has over 150,000 distinct CDR3 sequences, 11% seen once. The sample here was non-naive T cells sorted from PBMCs, taken roughly 48 days after vaccination. These receptors all come from a man aged 50-60 years who received an inactivated influenza vaccine. Both conserved end residues are part of each CDR3. A D gene is named only where the DNA matches it firmly. For some rows the clone size is stated as once, few or many, or as a class when expanded; others skip it.

>.|.|TRBJ1-4|TRBV27
CASSLRPAARGDREKLFF
TGTGCCAGCAGTTTAAGGCCGGCAGCGAGGGGCGACCGTGAAAAACTGTTTTTT
>TRBD1|.|TRBJ1-2|TRBV27
CASSFLGTGGGDYGYTF
TGTGCCAGCAGTTTTTTGGGGACAGGCGGTGGGGACTATGGCTACACCTTC
>.|many|TRBJ2-6|TRBV5-1
CASSETGANVLTF
TGCGCCAGTTCAGAAACTGGGGCCAACGTCCTGACTTTC
>TRBD2|.|TRBJ2-3|TRBV27
CASSLGSSGSGDTQYF
TGTGCCAGCAGTTTGGGATCTAGCGGGAGTGGAGATACGCAGTATTTT
>.|once|TRBJ1-6|TRBV4-3
CASSQERQAHRTLHF
TGCGCCAGCAGCCAAGAACGGCAGGCCCACCGGACCCTCCACTTT
>.|.|TRBJ1-5|TRBV6-5
CASSYAQGSQPQHF
TGTGCCAGCAGTTACGCGCAGGGAAGTCAGCCCCAGCATTTT
>.|few|TRBJ1-5|TRBV19
CASSIGTPFDTWNQPQHF
TGTGCCAGTAGTATAGGGACTCCCTTCGATACGTGGAATCAGCCCCAGCATTTT
>.|few|TRBJ2-3|TRBV10-3
CATEAGRTDTQYF
TGTGCCACCGAGGCGGGTAGGACAGATACGCAGTATTTT
>.|many|TRBJ2-7|TRBV20-1
CSARDRPTSEQYF
TGCAGTGCTAGAGACAGGCCTACTAGCGAGCAGTACTTC
>TRBD2|few|TRBJ2-1|TRBV7-8
CASSLVRLAGMNEQFF
TGTGCCAGCAGCTTAGTCCGACTAGCGGGGATGAATGAGCAGTTCTTC